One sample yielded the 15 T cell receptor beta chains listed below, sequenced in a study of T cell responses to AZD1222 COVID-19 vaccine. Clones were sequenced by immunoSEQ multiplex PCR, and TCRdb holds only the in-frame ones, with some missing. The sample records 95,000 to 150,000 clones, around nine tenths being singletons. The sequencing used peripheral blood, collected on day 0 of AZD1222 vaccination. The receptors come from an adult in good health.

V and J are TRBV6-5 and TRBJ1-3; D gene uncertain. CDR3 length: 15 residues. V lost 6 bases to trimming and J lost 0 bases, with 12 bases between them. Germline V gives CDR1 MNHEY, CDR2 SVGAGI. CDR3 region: CASSPEANSGNTIYF. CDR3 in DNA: TGTGCCAGCAGCCCCGAAGCGAACTCTGGAAACACCATATATTTT.

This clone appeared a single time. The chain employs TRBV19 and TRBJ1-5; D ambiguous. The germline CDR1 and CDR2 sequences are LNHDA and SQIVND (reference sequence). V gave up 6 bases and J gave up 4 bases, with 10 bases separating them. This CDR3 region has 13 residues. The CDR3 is CASRGRSNQPQHF. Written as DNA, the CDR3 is TGTGCCAGTAGGGGGAGGAGTAATCAGCCCCAGCATTTT. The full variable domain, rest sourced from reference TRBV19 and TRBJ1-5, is DGGITQSPKYLFRKEGQNVTLSCEQNLNHDAMYWYRQDPGQGLRLIYYSQIVNDFQKGDIAEGYSVSREKKESFPLTVTSAQKNPTAFYLCASRGRSNQPQHFGDGTRLSIL.

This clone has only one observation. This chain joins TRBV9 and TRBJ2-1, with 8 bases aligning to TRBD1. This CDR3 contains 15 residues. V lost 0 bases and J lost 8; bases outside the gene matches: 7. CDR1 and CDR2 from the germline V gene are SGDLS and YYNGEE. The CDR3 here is CASSVAPGGGYEQFF. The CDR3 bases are TGTGCCAGCAGCGTAGCTCCAGGGGGCGGGTATGAGCAGTTCTTC.

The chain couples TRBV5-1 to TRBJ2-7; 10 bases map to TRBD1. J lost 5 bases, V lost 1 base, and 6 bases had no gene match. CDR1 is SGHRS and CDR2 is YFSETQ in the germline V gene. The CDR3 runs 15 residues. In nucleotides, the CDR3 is TGCGCCAGCAGCTTGCGGGACAGGGGATATCACGAGCAGTACTTC. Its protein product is CASSLRDRGYHEQYF.

This CDR3 reads CASSQGLAGGADTQYF. The DNA of the CDR3 is TGCGCCAGCAGCCAGGGACTAGCGGGAGGGGCAGATACGCAGTATTTT. The genes are TRBV4-3 and TRBJ2-3; 16 positions match TRBD2. Germline trimming cut 3 bases from V and 4 bases from J; bases unmatched to any gene: 1. CDR3 length equals 16 residues. The germline V gene encodes CDR1 LGHNA and CDR2 YSLEER.

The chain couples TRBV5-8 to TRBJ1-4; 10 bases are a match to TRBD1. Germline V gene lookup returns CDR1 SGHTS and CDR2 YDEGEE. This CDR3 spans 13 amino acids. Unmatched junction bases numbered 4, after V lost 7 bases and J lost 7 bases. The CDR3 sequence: CASHWDRGEKLFF. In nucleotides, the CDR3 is TGTGCCAGCCACTGGGACAGGGGTGAAAAACTGTTTTTT.

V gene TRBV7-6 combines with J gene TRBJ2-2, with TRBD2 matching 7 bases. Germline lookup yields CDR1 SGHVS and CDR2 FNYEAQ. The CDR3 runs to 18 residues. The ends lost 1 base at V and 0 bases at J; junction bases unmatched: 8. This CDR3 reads CASSLGPSGGANTGELFF. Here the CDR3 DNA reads TGTGCCAGCAGCTTAGGCCCTAGCGGAGGTGCGAACACCGGGGAGCTGTTTTTT.

The CDR3 sequence: CASSLRGREKLFF. As DNA, the CDR3 is TGTGCCAGCAGTTTACGGGGTCGTGAAAAACTGTTTTTT. The rearrangement links TRBV12-3 or TRBV12-4 to TRBJ1-4; D remains ambiguous. The CDR3 extends over 13 amino acids. V lost 2 bases to trimming and J lost 7 bases, with 8 bases between them.

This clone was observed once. The CDR3 loop is CASSPSADRNEQFF. For the CDR3, the DNA is TGTGCCAGCTCGCCGAGCGCAGACCGCAATGAGCAGTTCTTC. This chain uses TRBV18 with TRBJ2-1; D not certain. The CDR3 is made up of 14 amino acids. The V end lost 6 bases, the J end lost 6 bases, and 15 bases lay between the germline ends. Germline CDR1 is KGHSH and CDR2 is LQKENI.

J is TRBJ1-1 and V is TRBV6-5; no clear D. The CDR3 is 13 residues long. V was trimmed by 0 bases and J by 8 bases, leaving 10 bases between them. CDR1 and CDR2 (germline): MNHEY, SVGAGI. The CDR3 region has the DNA TGTGCCAGCAGTTACTCGAAGGGAGGCGAAGCTTTCTTT. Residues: CASSYSKGGEAFF.

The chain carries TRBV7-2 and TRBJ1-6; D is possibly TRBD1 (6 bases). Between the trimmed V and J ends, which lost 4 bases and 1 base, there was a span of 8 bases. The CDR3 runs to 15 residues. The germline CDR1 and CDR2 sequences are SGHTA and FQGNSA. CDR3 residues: CASSSRGSYNSPLHF. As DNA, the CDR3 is TGTGCCAGCAGCTCCAGGGGATCCTATAATTCACCCCTCCACTTT.

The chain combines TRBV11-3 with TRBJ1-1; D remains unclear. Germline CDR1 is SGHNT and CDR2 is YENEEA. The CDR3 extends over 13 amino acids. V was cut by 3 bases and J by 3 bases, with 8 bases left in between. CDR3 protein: CASSFGGDTEAFF. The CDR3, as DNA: TGTGCCAGCAGCTTCGGCGGTGACACTGAAGCTTTCTTT.

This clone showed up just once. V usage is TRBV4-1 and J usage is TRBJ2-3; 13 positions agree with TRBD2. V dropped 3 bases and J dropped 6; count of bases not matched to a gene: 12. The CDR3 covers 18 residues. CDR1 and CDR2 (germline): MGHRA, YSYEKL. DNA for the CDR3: TGCGCCAGCAGCCATCGTTCCGGGACTAGCGGGGCGAGGGATACGCAGTATTTT. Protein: CASSHRSGTSGARDTQYF.

CDR3 loop: CASSPTTGNTIYF. For the CDR3, the DNA is TGTGCCAGCAGCCCCACCACGGGAAACACCATATATTTT. V gene TRBV11-2 combines with J gene TRBJ1-3; D remains ambiguous. The V end lost 5 bases, the J end lost 4 bases, and 9 bases lay between the germline ends. The CDR3 has 13 amino acids. Germline V gene lookup returns CDR1 SGHAT and CDR2 FQNNGV.

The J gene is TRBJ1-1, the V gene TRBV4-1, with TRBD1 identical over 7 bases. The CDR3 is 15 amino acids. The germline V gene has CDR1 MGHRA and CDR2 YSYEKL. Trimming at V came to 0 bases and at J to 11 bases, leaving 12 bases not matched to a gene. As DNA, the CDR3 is TGCGCCAGCAGCCAAGAGGGATCTGCTGGGACAGCGGCTTTCTTT. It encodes CASSQEGSAGTAAFF.